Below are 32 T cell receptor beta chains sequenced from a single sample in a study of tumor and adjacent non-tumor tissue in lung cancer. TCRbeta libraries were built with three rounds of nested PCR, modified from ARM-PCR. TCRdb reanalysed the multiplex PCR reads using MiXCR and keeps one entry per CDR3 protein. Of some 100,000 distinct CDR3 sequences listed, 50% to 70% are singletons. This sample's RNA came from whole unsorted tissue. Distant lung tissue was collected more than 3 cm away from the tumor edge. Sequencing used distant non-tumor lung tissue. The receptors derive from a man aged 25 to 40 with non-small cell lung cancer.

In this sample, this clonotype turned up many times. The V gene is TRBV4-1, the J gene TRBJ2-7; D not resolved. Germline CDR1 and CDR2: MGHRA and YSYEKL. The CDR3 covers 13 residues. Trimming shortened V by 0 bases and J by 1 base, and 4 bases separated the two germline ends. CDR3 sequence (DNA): TGCGCCAGCAGCCAAGAGGTTTCCTACGAGCAGTACTTC. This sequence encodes CASSQEVSYEQYF.

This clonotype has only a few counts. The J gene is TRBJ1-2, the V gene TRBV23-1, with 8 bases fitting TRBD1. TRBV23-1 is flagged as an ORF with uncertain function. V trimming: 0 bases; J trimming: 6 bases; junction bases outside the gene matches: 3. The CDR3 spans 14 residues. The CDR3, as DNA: TGCGCCAGCAGTCAATCCCCGGACAGGGATGGCTACACCTTC. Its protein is CASSQSPDRDGYTF.

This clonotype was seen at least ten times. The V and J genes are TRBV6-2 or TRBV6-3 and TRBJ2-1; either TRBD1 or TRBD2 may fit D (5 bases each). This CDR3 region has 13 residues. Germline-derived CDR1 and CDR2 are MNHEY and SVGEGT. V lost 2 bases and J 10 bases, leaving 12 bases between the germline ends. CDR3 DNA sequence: TGTGCCAGCAGTTACCTGGGACGGAAGGAGCAGTTCTTC. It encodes CASSYLGRKEQFF.

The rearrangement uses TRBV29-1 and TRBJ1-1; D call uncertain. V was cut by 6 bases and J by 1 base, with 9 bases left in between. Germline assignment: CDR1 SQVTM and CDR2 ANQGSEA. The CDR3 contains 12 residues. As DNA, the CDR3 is TGCAGCGTGGGAATGACGAACACTGAAGCTTTCTTT. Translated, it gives CSVGMTNTEAFF.

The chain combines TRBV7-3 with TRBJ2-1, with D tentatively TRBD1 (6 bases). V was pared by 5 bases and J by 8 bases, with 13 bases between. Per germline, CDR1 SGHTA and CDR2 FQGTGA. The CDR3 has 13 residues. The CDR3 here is CASSPTGMDEQFF. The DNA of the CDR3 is TGTGCCAGCAGCCCCACAGGGATGGATGAGCAGTTCTTC.

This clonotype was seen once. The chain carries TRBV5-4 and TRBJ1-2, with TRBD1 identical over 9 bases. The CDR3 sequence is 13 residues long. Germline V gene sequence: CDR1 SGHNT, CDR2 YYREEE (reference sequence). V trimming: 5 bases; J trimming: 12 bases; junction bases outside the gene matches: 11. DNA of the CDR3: TGTGCCAGCAGTTTTACAGGGGGCGTCGGTCACACCTTC. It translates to CASSFTGGVGHTF.

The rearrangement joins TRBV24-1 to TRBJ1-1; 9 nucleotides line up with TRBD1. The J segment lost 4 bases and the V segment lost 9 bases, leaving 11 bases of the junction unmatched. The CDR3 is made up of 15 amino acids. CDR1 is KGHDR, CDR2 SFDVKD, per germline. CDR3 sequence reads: CATETTGGESTEAFF. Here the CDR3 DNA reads TGTGCCACCGAAACGACAGGGGGAGAGAGCACTGAAGCTTTCTTT.

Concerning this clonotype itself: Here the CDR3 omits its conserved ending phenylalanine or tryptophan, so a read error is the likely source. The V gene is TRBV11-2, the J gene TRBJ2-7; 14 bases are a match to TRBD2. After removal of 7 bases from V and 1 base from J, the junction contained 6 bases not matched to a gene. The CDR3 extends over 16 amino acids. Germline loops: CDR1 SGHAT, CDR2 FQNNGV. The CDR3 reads CASNRTSGRQSYEQYL. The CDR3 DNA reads TGTGCCAGCAACAGGACTAGCGGGAGGCAATCCTACGAGCAGTACCTC.

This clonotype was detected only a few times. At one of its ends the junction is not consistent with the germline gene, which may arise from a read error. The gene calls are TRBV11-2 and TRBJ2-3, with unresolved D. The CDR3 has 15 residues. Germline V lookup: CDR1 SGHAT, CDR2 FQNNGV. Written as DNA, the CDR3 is TGTGCCAGCAGCCCACCTTACCCACTCACAGATACGCACTATTTT. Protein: CASSPPYPLTDTHYF.

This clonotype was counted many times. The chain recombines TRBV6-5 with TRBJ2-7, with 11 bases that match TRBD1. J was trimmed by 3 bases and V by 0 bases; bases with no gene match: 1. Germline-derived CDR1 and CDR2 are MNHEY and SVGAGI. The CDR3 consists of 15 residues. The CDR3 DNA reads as TGTGCCAGCAGTTACTCCGGGACAGGGGGCTACGAGCAGTACTTC. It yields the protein CASSYSGTGGYEQYF.

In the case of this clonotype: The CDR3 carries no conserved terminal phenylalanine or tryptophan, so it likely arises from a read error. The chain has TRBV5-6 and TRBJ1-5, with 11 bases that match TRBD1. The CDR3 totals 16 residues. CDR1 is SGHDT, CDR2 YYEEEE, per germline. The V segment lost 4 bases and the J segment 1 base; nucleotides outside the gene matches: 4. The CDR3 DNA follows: TGTGCCAGCAGCCGAGGGACAGGGGGGAGCAATCAGCCCCAGCATCTT. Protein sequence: CASSRGTGGSNQPQHL.

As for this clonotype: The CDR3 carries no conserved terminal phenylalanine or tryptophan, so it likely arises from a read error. In DNA form, the CDR3 reads TGTGCCAGCGTCAACAGGGTCCTCTCCTACAATGAGCAGTTCCTC. Its translation: CASVNRVLSYNEQFL. This rearrangement joins TRBV28 to TRBJ2-1, with a weak D call TRBD1 (6 bases). V was shortened by 8 bases and J by 0 bases, with 14 bases between the two germline ends. Germline V gives CDR1 MDHEN, CDR2 SYDVKM. The CDR3 loop spans 15 amino acids.

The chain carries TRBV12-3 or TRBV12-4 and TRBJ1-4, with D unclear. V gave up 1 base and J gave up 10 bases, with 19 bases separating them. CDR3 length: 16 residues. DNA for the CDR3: TGTGCCAGCAGTTTAGTCTCGAGTGGCCCAGAGCGAAAACTGTTTTTT. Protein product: CASSLVSSGPERKLFF.

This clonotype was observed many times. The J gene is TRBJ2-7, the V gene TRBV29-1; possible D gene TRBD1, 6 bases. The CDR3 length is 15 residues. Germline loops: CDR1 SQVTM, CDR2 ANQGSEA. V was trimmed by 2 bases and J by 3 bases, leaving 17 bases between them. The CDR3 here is CSVELARGSLYEQYF. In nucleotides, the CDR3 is TGCAGCGTTGAATTAGCCAGGGGCAGCCTCTACGAGCAGTACTTC.

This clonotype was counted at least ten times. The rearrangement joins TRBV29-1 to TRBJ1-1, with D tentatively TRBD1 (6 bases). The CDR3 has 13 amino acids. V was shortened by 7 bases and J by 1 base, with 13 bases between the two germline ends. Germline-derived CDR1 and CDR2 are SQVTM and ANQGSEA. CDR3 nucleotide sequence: TGCAGCGGGATCAGGGGCGCGAACACTGAAGCTTTCTTT. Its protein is CSGIRGANTEAFF.

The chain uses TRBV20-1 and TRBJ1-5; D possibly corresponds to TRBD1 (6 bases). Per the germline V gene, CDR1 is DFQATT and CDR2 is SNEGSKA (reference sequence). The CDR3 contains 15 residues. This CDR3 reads CCVRDRGGYNQPQHF. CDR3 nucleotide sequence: TGCTGTGTTAGAGATAGGGGGGGGTACAATCAGCCCCAGCATTTT.

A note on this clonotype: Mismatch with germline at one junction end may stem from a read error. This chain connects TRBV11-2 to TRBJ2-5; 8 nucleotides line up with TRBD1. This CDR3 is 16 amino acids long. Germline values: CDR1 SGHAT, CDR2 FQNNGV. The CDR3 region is CASNLGLSGGEETQYF. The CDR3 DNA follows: TGTGCCAGCAACTTAGGTCTCTCAGGGGGCGAAGAGACCCAGTACTTC.

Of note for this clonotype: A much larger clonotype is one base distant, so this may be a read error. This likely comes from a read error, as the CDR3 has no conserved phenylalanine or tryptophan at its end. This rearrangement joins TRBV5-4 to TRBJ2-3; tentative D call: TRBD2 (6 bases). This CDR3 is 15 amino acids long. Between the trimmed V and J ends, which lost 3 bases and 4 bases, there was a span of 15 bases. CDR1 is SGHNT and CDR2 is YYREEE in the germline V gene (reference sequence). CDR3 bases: TGTGCCAGCAGCTCCTTAGCGGTTAGGGCAGATACGCAGTATTAT. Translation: CASSSLAVRADTQYY.

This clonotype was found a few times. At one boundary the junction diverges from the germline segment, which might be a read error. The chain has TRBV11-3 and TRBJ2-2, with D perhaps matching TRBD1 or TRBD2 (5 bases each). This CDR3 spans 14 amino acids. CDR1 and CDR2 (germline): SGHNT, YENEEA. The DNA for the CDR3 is TGTGCCAGCAGTTTGAAGGGGTACACCGGGAAGCTCTTTTTT. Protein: CASSLKGYTGKLFF. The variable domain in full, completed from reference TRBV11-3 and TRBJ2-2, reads EAGVVQSPRYKIIEKKQPVAFWCNPISGHNTLYWYLQNLGQGPELLIRYENEEAVDDSQLPKDRFSAERLKGVDSTLKIQPAELGDSAVYLCASSLKGYTGKLFFGEGSRLTVL.

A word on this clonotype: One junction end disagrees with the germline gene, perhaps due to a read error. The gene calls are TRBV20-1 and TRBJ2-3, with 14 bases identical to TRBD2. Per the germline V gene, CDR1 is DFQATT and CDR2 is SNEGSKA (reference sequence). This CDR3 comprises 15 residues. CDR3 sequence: CSAHGTSGGTHTQYF. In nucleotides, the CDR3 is TGCAGCGCTCACGGGACTAGCGGGGGCACACATACGCAGTATTTT.

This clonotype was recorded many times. CDR3 sequence: CASGLWPSYEQYF. The CDR3 DNA is TGTGCTAGTGGTTTGTGGCCCTCCTACGAGCAGTACTTC. This sequence joins TRBV12-5 and TRBJ2-7; D gene ambiguous. This CDR3 is built from 13 residues. V lost 2 bases and J 0 bases, leaving 5 bases between the germline ends. Looked up from germline, CDR1 is LGHNT and CDR2 is FRNRAP.

CDR3 DNA: TGTGCCAGCAGTAACACCGAGCCAATAGGGCAGTACTTC. Translation: CASSNTEPIGQYF. The chain is built from TRBV12-3 or TRBV12-4 and TRBJ2-7; D ambiguous. Deletions cut 5 bases from V and 9 bases from J, with 17 bases between. There are 13 residues in the CDR3.

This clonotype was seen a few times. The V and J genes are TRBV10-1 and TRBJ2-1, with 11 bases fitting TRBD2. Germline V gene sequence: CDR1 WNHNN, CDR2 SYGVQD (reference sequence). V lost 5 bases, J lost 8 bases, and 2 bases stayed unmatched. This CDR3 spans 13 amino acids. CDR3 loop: CASSKGLADEQFF. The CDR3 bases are TGCGCCAGCAGTAAGGGACTAGCGGATGAGCAGTTCTTC.

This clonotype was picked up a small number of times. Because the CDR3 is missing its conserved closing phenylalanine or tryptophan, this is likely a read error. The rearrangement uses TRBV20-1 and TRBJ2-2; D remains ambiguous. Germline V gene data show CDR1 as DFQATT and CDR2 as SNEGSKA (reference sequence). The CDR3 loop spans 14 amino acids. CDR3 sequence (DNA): TGCAGTGCTAGAGTCCTTGACACCACCAGGGAGCTGTTTATT. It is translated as CSARVLDTTRELFI.

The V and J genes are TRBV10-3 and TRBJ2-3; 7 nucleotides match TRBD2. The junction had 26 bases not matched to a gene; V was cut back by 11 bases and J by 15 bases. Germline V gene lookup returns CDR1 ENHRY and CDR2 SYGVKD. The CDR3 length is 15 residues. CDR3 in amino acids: CASTCLAGATDMQYF. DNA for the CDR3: TGTGCCTCGACCTGCCTTGCGGGAGCCACAGATATGCAATATTTT.

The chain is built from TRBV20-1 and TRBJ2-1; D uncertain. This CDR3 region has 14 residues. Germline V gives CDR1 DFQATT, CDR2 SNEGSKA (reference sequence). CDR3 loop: CIATPPLPYNEQFF. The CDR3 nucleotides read TGCATTGCAACGCCGCCGCTTCCTTACAATGAGCAGTTCTTC.

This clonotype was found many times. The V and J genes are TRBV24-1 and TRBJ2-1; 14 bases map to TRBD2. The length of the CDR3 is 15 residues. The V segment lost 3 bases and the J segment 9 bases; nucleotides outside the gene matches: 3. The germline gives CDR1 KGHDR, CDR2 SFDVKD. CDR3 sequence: CATSDPGTSGSEQFF. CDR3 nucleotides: TGTGCCACCAGTGATCCCGGGACTAGCGGGAGTGAGCAGTTCTTC.

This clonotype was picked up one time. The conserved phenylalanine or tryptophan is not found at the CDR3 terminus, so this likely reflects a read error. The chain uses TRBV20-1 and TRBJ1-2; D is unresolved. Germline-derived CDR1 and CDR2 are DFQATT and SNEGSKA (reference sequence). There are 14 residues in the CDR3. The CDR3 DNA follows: TGCAGTGCTCCTCTACTGGGAGGCGACTATGTCTACACCTCC. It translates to CSAPLLGGDYVYTS.

The CDR3 sequence: CASLAGTDYEQYF. The CDR3 region has the DNA TGTGCCAGCTTGGCCGGGACAGACTACGAGCAGTACTTC. The chain is built from TRBV5-4 and TRBJ2-7; 7 nucleotides line up with TRBD1. There are 13 residues in the CDR3. Germline V gene data show CDR1 as SGHNT and CDR2 as YYREEE (reference sequence). Trimming cost V 7 bases and J 3 bases; bases outside gene matches: 7.

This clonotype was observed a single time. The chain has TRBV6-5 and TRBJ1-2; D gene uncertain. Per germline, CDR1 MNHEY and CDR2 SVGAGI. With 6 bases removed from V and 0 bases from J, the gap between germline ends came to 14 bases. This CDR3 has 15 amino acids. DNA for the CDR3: TGTGCCAGCAGCCCGACTAGACCCGCTAACTATGGCTACACCTTC. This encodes CASSPTRPANYGYTF.

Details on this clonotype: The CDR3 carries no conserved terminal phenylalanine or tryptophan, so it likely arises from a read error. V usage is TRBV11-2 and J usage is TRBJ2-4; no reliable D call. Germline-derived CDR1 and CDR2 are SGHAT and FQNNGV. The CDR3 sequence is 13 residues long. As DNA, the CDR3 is TGTGCCAGGAGCTTAGGGCTAGAAAACATTCAGTACTCC. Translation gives CARSLGLENIQYS.

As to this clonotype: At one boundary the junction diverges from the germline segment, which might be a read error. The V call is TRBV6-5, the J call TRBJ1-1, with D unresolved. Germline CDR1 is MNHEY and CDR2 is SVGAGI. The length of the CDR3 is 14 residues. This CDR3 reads CASMRARMNTEAFF. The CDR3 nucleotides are TGTGCCAGCATGAGGGCCAGGATGAACACCGAAGCTTTCTTT.